These 3 T cell receptor beta chains originate from one sample sequenced in a study of T-cell reconstitution after alpha-beta-depleted transplantation in children. During its preparation, the TCRbeta library received unique molecular identifiers. One entry per CDR3 protein, called by TCRdb with MiXCR from the PCR reads. The table lists under 750,000 distinct CDR3 sequences, roughly 23% of them singletons. The sequencing used PBMCs, mostly from graft donor cells, collected 360 days after TCRalphabeta/CD19-depleted stem cell transplant. These receptors all come from a boy in the first two years of life who had a stem cell transplant for acute myeloid leukemia, so the T cells may come from the graft donor.

This clonotype has more than one count but fewer than ten. The V gene is TRBV20-1, the J gene TRBJ2-7; D is perhaps TRBD1 or TRBD2 (6 bases each). CDR1 and CDR2 from the germline V gene are DFQATT and SNEGSKA (reference sequence). The V end lost 7 bases, the J end lost 3 bases, and 25 bases lay between the germline ends. The CDR3 contains 16 residues. The CDR3 bases are TGCAGTGTCCTCCTGAGCTTACGGGGGCGGAGCTACGAGCAGTACTTC. Encoded protein: CSVLLSLRGRSYEQYF.

This clonotype was counted a few times. The chain carries TRBV5-1 and TRBJ2-7, with 7 nucleotides matching TRBD1. CDR1 and CDR2 from the germline V gene are SGHRS and YFSETQ. V lost 2 bases, J lost 2 bases, and 13 bases stayed unmatched. The CDR3 sequence is 17 residues long. CDR3 sequence: CASSFIAPDRDPYEQYF. Here the CDR3 DNA reads TGCGCCAGCAGCTTTATAGCCCCAGACAGGGACCCCTACGAGCAGTACTTC. Full variable domain (outside the CDR3, taken from reference TRBV5-1 and TRBJ2-7): KAGVTQTPRYLIKTRGQQVTLSCSPISGHRSVSWYQQTPGQGLQFLFEYFSETQRNKGNFPGRFSGRQFSNSRSEMNVSTLELGDSALYLCASSFIAPDRDPYEQYFGPGTRLTVT.

This sequence joins TRBV28 and TRBJ2-3, with D perhaps TRBD1 (8 bases). The CDR3 length is 13 residues. V lost 8 bases and J 3 bases, leaving 12 bases between the germline ends. Germline CDR1 is MDHEN and CDR2 is SYDVKM. CDR3 nucleotides: TGTGCCAGCGACAGGGGAGGGACAGATACGCAGTATTTT. Encoded protein: CASDRGGTDTQYF.